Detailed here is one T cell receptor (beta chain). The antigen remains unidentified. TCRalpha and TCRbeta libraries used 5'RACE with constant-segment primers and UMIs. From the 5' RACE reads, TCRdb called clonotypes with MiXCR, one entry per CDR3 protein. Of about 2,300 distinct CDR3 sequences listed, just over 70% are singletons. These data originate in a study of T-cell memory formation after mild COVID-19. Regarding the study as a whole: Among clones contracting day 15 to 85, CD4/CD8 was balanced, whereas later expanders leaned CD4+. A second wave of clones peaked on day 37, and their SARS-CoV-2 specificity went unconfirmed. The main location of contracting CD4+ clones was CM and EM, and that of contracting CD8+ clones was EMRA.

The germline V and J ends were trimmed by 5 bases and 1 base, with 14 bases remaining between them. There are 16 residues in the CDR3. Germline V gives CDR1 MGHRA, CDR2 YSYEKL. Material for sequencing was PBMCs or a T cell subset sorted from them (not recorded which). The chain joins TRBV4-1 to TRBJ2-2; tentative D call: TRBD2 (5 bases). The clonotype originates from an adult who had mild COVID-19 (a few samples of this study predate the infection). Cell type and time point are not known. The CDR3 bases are TGCGCCAGCAGCAGGCGGGTTTTTGAGAACACCGGGGAGCTGTTTTTT. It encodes CASSRRVFENTGELFF.